The 9 T cell receptor beta chains below were found in one sample sequenced in a study of technical replicates of blood from several donors. The protocol was immunoSEQ multiplex PCR, while the TCRdb copy is restricted to in-frame clones and leaves out a portion. Found here are 80,000 to 95,000 clones, about 91% of them singletons; the top ten hold roughly 0.28%. Sequencing was carried out using T cells isolated from PBMCs. These receptors were taken from a human donor in good health.

The chain has TRBV27 and TRBJ2-7; 7 positions match TRBD1. The CDR3 spans 14 residues. J gave up 6 bases and V 3 bases, and 8 bases lay outside the gene matches. From germline, CDR1 is MNHEY and CDR2 SMNVEV (reference sequence). The CDR3 region is CASSFNRDSREQYF. CDR3 nucleotide sequence: TGTGCCAGCAGTTTTAACCGGGACAGTCGCGAGCAGTACTTC.

The rearrangement joins TRBV4-1 to TRBJ2-7; D may be TRBD1 (6 bases). V was clipped by 4 bases and J by 2 bases, with 12 bases between them. This CDR3 region has 14 residues. CDR1 is MGHRA and CDR2 is YSYEKL in the germline V gene. The CDR3 nucleotides are TGCGCCAGCAGCCCAACAGGGCAAACCTACGAGCAGTACTTC. It encodes CASSPTGQTYEQYF.

The chain joins TRBV7-9 to TRBJ2-1, with 7 bases that match TRBD2. The CDR3 runs to 17 residues. V was clipped by 0 bases and J by 0 bases; unmatched bases: 5. Germline lookup yields CDR1 SEHNR and CDR2 FQNEAQ (reference sequence). This CDR3 reads CASSLAGGKASYNEQFF. DNA for the CDR3: TGTGCCAGCAGCTTAGCCGGGGGGAAAGCCTCCTACAATGAGCAGTTCTTC.

This rearrangement joins TRBV6-1 to TRBJ2-1, with TRBD2 as a possible D gene (6 bases). Deletions cut 4 bases from V and 0 bases from J, with 13 bases between. This CDR3 has 16 amino acids. Germline V CDR1 and CDR2: MNHNS, SASEGT. CDR3 loop: CASSVFGGTSYNEQFF. The CDR3 DNA reads TGTGCCAGCAGTGTCTTCGGGGGTACCTCCTACAATGAGCAGTTCTTC.

The rearrangement links TRBV28 to TRBJ2-7; 8 nucleotides line up with TRBD2. From germline, CDR1 is MDHEN and CDR2 SYDVKM. This CDR3 region has 15 residues. Losses at the gene ends were 2 bases for V and 1 base for J; bases not matched to a gene: 4. CDR3 region: CASSLLAGGSYEQYF. The CDR3 DNA is TGTGCCAGCAGTTTACTTGCGGGAGGATCCTACGAGCAGTACTTC.

The genes are TRBV6-5 and TRBJ1-6; no firm D call. The CDR3 runs 13 residues. The V gene lost 7 bases and the J gene lost 11 bases, with 15 bases spanning the gap. Germline assignment: CDR1 MNHEY and CDR2 SVGAGI. The CDR3 reads CASTQQHAAPLHF. In DNA form, the CDR3 reads TGTGCCAGCACCCAACAGCACGCAGCACCCCTCCACTTT.

J is TRBJ1-5 and V is TRBV19, with TRBD1 matching 7 bases. Germline V gene lookup returns CDR1 LNHDA and CDR2 SQIVND (reference sequence). V was pared by 7 bases and J by 3 bases, with 3 bases of the junction left unmatched. The CDR3 has 13 amino acids. This chain's CDR3 is CASTDRANQPQHF. CDR3 nucleotides: TGTGCCAGTACCGACAGGGCCAATCAGCCCCAGCATTTT.

The chain has TRBV29-1 and TRBJ2-7; D gene uncertain. V was cut by 5 bases and J by 0 bases, with 11 bases left in between. This CDR3 has 13 residues. CDR1 is SQVTM and CDR2 is ANQGSEA in the germline V gene. This CDR3 is CSVTTRSSYEQYF. The CDR3 DNA reads as TGCAGCGTTACGACGAGGAGCTCCTACGAGCAGTACTTC.

This clone was seen only a few times. V gene TRBV28 combines with J gene TRBJ1-4, with D perhaps TRBD1 (6 bases). With 5 bases removed from V and 5 bases from J, the gap between germline ends came to 12 bases. The CDR3 loop spans 14 amino acids. From germline, CDR1 is MDHEN and CDR2 SYDVKM. CDR3: CASSRGGGNEKLFF. In nucleotides, the CDR3 is TGTGCCAGCAGTAGGGGGGGTGGGAATGAAAAACTGTTTTTT.